The clone carrying this T cell receptor beta chain was seen more than once but under ten times. Its antigen is unidentified. These data are taken from a study of T cells after yellow fever vaccination. Study-level background: Any fraction with a low cell number was prepared using SMART-Seq v4 Ultra Low Input. Study-level findings and limits: It was a weaker secondary response, yet one that peaked faster, at day 5 versus 15. Abundant clonotypes from the bulk population could contaminate FACS-sorted repertoires.

The authors made TCR cDNA by 5'RACE template switching, adding a universal primer site and UMIs. TCRdb analysed the 5' RACE reads with MiXCR anew, one entry per CDR3 protein. The sample records approximately 300,000 distinct CDR3 sequences, 6.8% being singletons. Germline lookup yields CDR1 SEHNR and CDR2 FQNEAQ (reference sequence). This CDR3 contains 13 residues. Trimming stripped 7 bases from V and 2 bases from J, with 9 bases between. This clonotype originated in a man aged 18-30 years who received the YFV17D yellow fever vaccine. The V call is TRBV7-9, the J call TRBJ1-3; D remains ambiguous. The source was PBMCs, collected roughly seven weeks after the first yellow fever vaccination. For the CDR3, the DNA is TGTGCCAGCATCGGACGGACTGGAAACACCATATATTTT. It translates to CASIGRTGNTIYF. Full variable domain (rest looked up from reference TRBV7-9 and TRBJ1-3): DTGVSQNPRHKITKRGQNVTFRCDPISEHNRLYWYRQTLGQGPEFLTYFQNEAQLEKSRLLSDRFSAERPKGSFSTLEIQRTEQGDSAMYLCASIGRTGNTIYFGEGSWLTVV.